This TCR beta chain came from a study of blood T cell repertoires in COVID-19 (dated by TCRdb to about 2020). For the wider study: Samples from collaborators originated in the United States, Italy and Spain and spanned both the acute and convalescent phases of COVID-19. The prospective study material was composed of cDNA or gDNA derived from T cells, B-cell-depleted T cells, or PBMCs. The dataset comprised deeply sampled blood TCRbeta repertoires from subjects exposed to, actively infected with, or recovered from COVID-19. A freely available public database, intended as a resource for researchers studying the immune response to SARS-CoV-2, is where the repertoires were released. Samples were obtained from the ongoing ImmuneRACE study (first 160 participants) and from some 1,200 subjects provided by 6 global collaborators. Sample metadata almost always included a de-identified subject ID, COVID-19 status, age in years and sex. Where available, HLA class I and class II types were obtained from metadata supplied by the sample provider rather than from assay-based typing.

Overall results and qualifications from the work: The quantity of clinical and demographic metadata differed by source and by participant and was supplied without curation.

In the prospective study, participants were roughly 18 to 100 years old, resided in under 30 geographic areas of the United States, and were enrolled through a virtual design. In the prospective study, participants were assigned to cohorts based on the clinical history participants reported in a screening survey and a study questionnaire. Recovered participants in ImmuneRACE Cohort 3 were defined as having two consecutive negative NP/OP PCR tests, clearance from a healthcare professional, or resolution of symptoms. Each participant in the prospective study had whole blood, serum and a nasopharyngeal or oropharyngeal swab collected by mobile phlebotomists. Over a roughly 2-month period, participants in the prospective study had the option of providing additional blood draws and questionnaires. Before DNA extraction, prospective study blood samples were shipped either frozen or at room temperature.

The immunoSEQ Assay, a bias-controlled multiplex PCR, was used to amplify TCRbeta CDR3 regions from genomic DNA. The published analysis was carried out like this. Within the assay, amplification of reference gene primers was used to estimate how many nucleated cells each sample contained. To quantify the absolute abundance of each unique TCRbeta CDR3 rearrangement, sequence reads were collapsed and filtered. Productive Simpson clonality was computed per sample as the square root of Simpson's diversity index over productive rearrangements. Not all clones reach the TCRdb copy of this immuneACCESS table, which keeps in-frame sequences only. Checked studies attribute under half of the gap to unresolved V genes and leave the rest unexplained. That table supplies the V and J calls and clone size; D and trimming were determined from the DNA. This sample is represented by roughly 250,000 clones; roughly 83% of them were singletons. Of the sample, around 2% falls within the top ten clones.

A word on this clone: Its antigen remains undetermined. No base quality information exists; no much larger clone differs at one position.

Trimming costs V 3 bases and J 0 bases, and their ends lie 11 bases apart. CDR1 LGHDT and CDR2 YNNKEL were looked up in the germline V gene (reference sequence). The CDR3 goes from the cysteine to the phenylalanine over 15 residues. CDR3 DNA is the only sequence kept; it has 45 bases, read in frame from the first base. The V and J segments used are TRBV3-1 (or the pseudogene TRBV3-2) and TRBJ1-1, with the D gene not confidently named. The TCR was taken from a woman in her forties or fifties who had recovered from COVID-19. The specimen was PBMCs or T cells enriched from blood (not recorded which). The CDR3 reads as follows: CASSHLASVNTEAFF. Read as DNA, the sequence is TGTGCCAGCAGCCACCTTGCCAGTGTGAACACTGAAGCTTTCTTT.